Below, 24 T cell receptor beta chains from the same sample are listed, as sequenced in a study of shared clonotypes between healthy human individuals. Libraries were prepared by immunoSEQ multiplex PCR; TCRdb keeps only in-frame clonotypes and omits some of them. The data show roughly 2.5 million clones, 90% to 95% seen once. Sequences were obtained from naive CD4+ T cells sorted from blood. The subset here: CD45RA+ positively selected. These receptors came from a man aged 18 to 29 in good health.

The chain carries TRBV7-9 and TRBJ2-7, with D unclear. The V gene lost 3 bases and the J gene lost 6 bases, with 15 bases spanning the gap. Germline values: CDR1 SEHNR, CDR2 FQNEAQ (reference sequence). CDR3 length equals 14 residues. CDR3 nucleotides: TGTGCCAGCAGCTTGAAAACCGCTGCTGGCGAGCAGTACTTC. Translating it yields CASSLKTAAGEQYF.

This rearrangement joins TRBV5-1 to TRBJ2-2, with 7 bases matching TRBD2. Losses at the gene ends were 1 base for V and 1 base for J; bases not matched to a gene: 7. The CDR3 spans 17 residues. The germline gives CDR1 SGHRS, CDR2 YFSETQ. The CDR3 coding sequence is TGCGCCAGCAGCTTGATGACTAGCCAAAAGAACACCGGGGAGCTGTTTTTT. Its protein product is CASSLMTSQKNTGELFF. The full variable domain, its missing parts supplied by reference TRBV5-1 and TRBJ2-2, is KAGVTQTPRYLIKTRGQQVTLSCSPISGHRSVSWYQQTPGQGLQFLFEYFSETQRNKGNFPGRFSGRQFSNSRSEMNVSTLELGDSALYLCASSLMTSQKNTGELFFGEGSRLTVL.

Comments on this clone: Other DNA sequences in this sample translate to the same CDR3. The chain has TRBV5-1 and TRBJ1-5; D remains unclear. Germline loops: CDR1 SGHRS, CDR2 YFSETQ. The CDR3 sequence is 15 residues long. V lost 0 bases to trimming and J lost 0 bases, with 7 bases between them. The CDR3 here is CASSLGGYSNQPQHF. Here the CDR3 DNA reads TGCGCCAGCAGCTTGGGGGGATATAGCAATCAGCCCCAGCATTTT. Drawing the rest from reference TRBV5-1 and TRBJ1-5, the complete variable domain is KAGVTQTPRYLIKTRGQQVTLSCSPISGHRSVSWYQQTPGQGLQFLFEYFSETQRNKGNFPGRFSGRQFSNSRSEMNVSTLELGDSALYLCASSLGGYSNQPQHFGDGTRLSIL.

This chain links TRBV28 with TRBJ1-4, with 7 bases fitting TRBD1. Germline CDR1 MDHEN, CDR2 SYDVKM. J gave up 8 bases and V 4 bases, and 10 bases lay outside the gene matches. The CDR3 contains 15 residues. CDR3 nucleotides: TGTGCCAGCAGTTACCGACAGGGCATCCTGGAAAAACTGTTTTTT. Translation gives CASSYRQGILEKLFF.

The V and J genes are TRBV10-3 and TRBJ2-7, with D perhaps matching TRBD2 (5 bases). Trimming cost V 10 bases and J 10 bases, with 23 bases left between them. Germline V lookup: CDR1 ENHRY, CDR2 SYGVKD. The CDR3 is made up of 13 amino acids. Written as DNA, the CDR3 is TGTGCCAACTCCCTGGCTAGCTCCCCTTATCAGTACTTC. Its translation: CANSLASSPYQYF.

The V gene is TRBV7-9, the J gene TRBJ2-7, with a weak D call TRBD2 (5 bases). CDR3 length: 14 residues. The V end was cut by 0 bases, the J end by 2 bases, with 8 bases between. Germline-derived CDR1 and CDR2 are SEHNR and FQNEAQ (reference sequence). The chain's CDR3 is CASSLAGETYEQYF. CDR3 DNA: TGTGCCAGCAGCTTAGCGGGAGAAACCTACGAGCAGTACTTC.

This clone was seen only once. The chain recombines TRBV9 with TRBJ2-3; D may correspond to TRBD1 or TRBD2 (5 bases each). The CDR3 spans 14 residues. CDR1 and CDR2 (germline): SGDLS, YYNGEE. V lost 4 bases, J lost 0 bases, and 9 bases lay in between. The CDR3 DNA sequence: TGTGCCAGCAGCCCTGGGGACAGCACAGATACGCAGTATTTT. Encoded protein: CASSPGDSTDTQYF. The full variable domain, its missing parts supplied by reference TRBV9 and TRBJ2-3, is DSGVTQTPKHLITATGQRVTLRCSPRSGDLSVYWYQQSLDQGLQFLIQYYNGEERAKGNILERFSAQQFPDLHSELNLSSLELGDSALYFCASSPGDSTDTQYFGPGTRLTVL.

This clone has only a few counts. This sample includes further DNA sequences coding for the same CDR3. DNA for the CDR3: TGTGCCTGGAGTGTACGCTCTGAAGCTTTCTTT. Translated: CAWSVRSEAFF. The chain employs TRBV30 and TRBJ1-1; no clear D gene. CDR1 GTSNPN and CDR2 SVGIG come from the germline V gene (reference sequence). With 0 bases removed from V and 6 bases from J, the gap between germline ends came to 5 bases. The CDR3 has 11 amino acids. Looking up the rest from reference TRBV30 and TRBJ1-1 gives the full variable domain: SQTIHQWPATLVQPVGSPLSLECTVEGTSNPNLYWYRQAAGRGLQLLFYSVGIGQISSEVPQNLSASRPQDRQFILSSKKLLLSDSGFYLCAWSVRSEAFFGQGTRLTVV.

This sequence joins TRBV7-2 and TRBJ2-3, with 14 positions matching TRBD2. Germline loops: CDR1 SGHTA, CDR2 FQGNSA. J was trimmed by 5 bases and V by 4 bases; bases with no gene match: 14. The CDR3 has 19 amino acids. CDR3 protein: CASSSATIRLAGGGDTQYF. The CDR3 DNA reads as TGTGCCAGCAGCTCAGCTACTATTCGACTAGCGGGAGGGGGAGATACGCAGTATTTT.

The J gene is TRBJ1-1, the V gene TRBV7-9; D gene ambiguous. The CDR3 contains 15 residues. Trimming stripped 1 base from V and 0 bases from J, with 9 bases between. In germline, CDR1 is SEHNR, CDR2 FQNEAQ (reference sequence). The chain's CDR3 is CASSLDRGMNTEAFF. Here the CDR3 DNA reads TGTGCCAGCAGCTTAGATCGGGGAATGAACACTGAAGCTTTCTTT.

The chain recombines TRBV10-3 with TRBJ1-1; D uncertain. The ends were cut back, 4 bases at V and 4 bases at J, with 10 bases in the middle. This CDR3 has 13 amino acids. Germline assignment: CDR1 ENHRY and CDR2 SYGVKD. The CDR3 region has the DNA TGTGCCATCAGTGGCCCCCAGGCCACTGAAGCTTTCTTT. Its translation is CAISGPQATEAFF.

The V gene is TRBV7-2, the J gene TRBJ2-5; TRBD2 aligns across 15 bases. The CDR3 length is 17 residues. J was trimmed by 2 bases and V by 5 bases; bases with no gene match: 6. The germline V gene has CDR1 SGHTA and CDR2 FQGNSA. CDR3 amino acids: CASSTGLAGGPQETQYF. The CDR3 bases are TGTGCCAGCAGCACGGGACTAGCGGGGGGCCCACAAGAGACCCAGTACTTC. The full variable domain, in which reference TRBV7-2 and TRBJ2-5 provide the parts outside the CDR3, is GAGVSQSPSNKVTEKGKDVELRCDPISGHTALYWYRQSLGQGLEFLIYFQGNSAPDKSGLPSDRFSAERTGGSVSTLTIQRTQQEDSAVYLCASSTGLAGGPQETQYFGPGTRLLVL.

V and J are TRBV27 and TRBJ1-1; possibly TRBD1 for D (6 bases). The length of the CDR3 is 18 residues. Trimming removed 4 bases from V and 2 bases from J, with 23 bases in between. Germline-derived CDR1 and CDR2 are MNHEY and SMNVEV (reference sequence). CDR3 coding DNA: TGTGCCAGCAGTTCCCGAACAGCCGCAGGGGCGACAAACACTGAAGCTTTCTTT. Protein product: CASSSRTAAGATNTEAFF.

This chain uses TRBV5-4 with TRBJ1-2; TRBD1 might be the D (5 bases). Deletions cut 6 bases from V and 3 bases from J, with 24 bases between. Per the germline V gene, CDR1 is SGHNT and CDR2 is YYREEE (reference sequence). The CDR3 length is 17 residues. Here the CDR3 DNA reads TGTGCCAGCACCCGCCGGCAGGGAGCCTATCTCGACTATGGCTACACCTTC. Translation: CASTRRQGAYLDYGYTF.

This chain connects TRBV9 to TRBJ1-4; D might be TRBD1 (6 bases). Per germline, CDR1 SGDLS and CDR2 YYNGEE. The V end was cut by 4 bases, the J end by 0 bases, with 13 bases between. CDR3 length: 16 residues. The CDR3 sequence is CASSPRGAATNEKLFF. The CDR3 DNA reads as TGTGCCAGCAGCCCGAGGGGGGCAGCAACTAATGAAAAACTGTTTTTT.

The chain recombines TRBV9 with TRBJ2-3; the D gene is possibly TRBD1 (5 bases). CDR1 is SGDLS and CDR2 is YYNGEE in the germline V gene. The CDR3 contains 15 residues. The V and J ends lost 2 bases and 3 bases respectively, with 13 bases between them. The CDR3 sequence is CASSVSGYGTDTQYF. The CDR3 DNA reads as TGTGCCAGCAGCGTTTCAGGGTATGGTACAGATACGCAGTATTTT.

This clone was recorded only once. The rearrangement uses TRBV30 and TRBJ2-2, with D possibly TRBD2 on 5 matching bases. Deletions cut 3 bases from V and 6 bases from J, with 11 bases between. The CDR3 contains 13 residues. Germline V gene lookup returns CDR1 GTSNPN and CDR2 SVGIG (reference sequence). CDR3 sequence reads: CAWRVQRAGELFF. The CDR3 DNA is TGTGCCTGGAGGGTACAGAGGGCCGGGGAGCTGTTTTTT.

Concerning this clone itself: Other nucleotide sequences in the sample specify the same CDR3. The CDR3 nucleotides are TGTGCCAGCAGCTTAGACAGGAGCTCCTACGAGCAGTACTTC. It encodes CASSLDRSSYEQYF. The rearrangement joins TRBV11-3 to TRBJ2-7; D remains unclear. This CDR3 has 14 residues. The V end was cut by 0 bases, the J end by 0 bases, with 6 bases between. CDR1 is SGHNT and CDR2 is YENEEA in the germline V gene. The variable domain in full, with the rest retrieved from reference TRBV11-3 and TRBJ2-7, is EAGVVQSPRYKIIEKKQPVAFWCNPISGHNTLYWYLQNLGQGPELLIRYENEEAVDDSQLPKDRFSAERLKGVDSTLKIQPAELGDSAVYLCASSLDRSSYEQYFGPGTRLTVT.

The CDR3 is CAWSVLKRETTDTQYF. The CDR3 nucleotides read TGTGCCTGGAGTGTACTAAAGCGGGAGACCACAGATACGCAGTATTTT. This rearrangement joins TRBV30 to TRBJ2-3; 8 bases are shared with TRBD2. The CDR3 consists of 16 residues. Germline V lookup: CDR1 GTSNPN, CDR2 SVGIG (reference sequence). V shed 0 bases, J shed 2 bases, and the junction held 7 bases outside the gene matches.

The chain couples TRBV18 to TRBJ1-4; D is ambiguous. Germline lookup yields CDR1 KGHSH and CDR2 LQKENI. The CDR3 runs 15 residues. The V and J ends lost 6 bases and 7 bases respectively, with 18 bases between them. The CDR3 spells CASSPRFGDVEKLFF. CDR3 bases: TGTGCCAGCTCCCCCCGCTTTGGGGATGTTGAAAAACTGTTTTTT.

Notes on this clone: Within the sample, other DNA sequences also encode this same CDR3. The gene calls are TRBV5-1 and TRBJ2-7, with 8 nucleotides matching TRBD2. Germline V lookup: CDR1 SGHRS, CDR2 YFSETQ. The CDR3 loop spans 15 amino acids. J was trimmed by 2 bases and V by 0 bases; bases with no gene match: 4. For the CDR3, the DNA is TGCGCCAGCAGCTTGGTTACTAGCGGCCCCTACGAGCAGTACTTC. Its translation: CASSLVTSGPYEQYF.

The chain recombines TRBV6-1 with TRBJ2-2; D may be TRBD2 (7 bases). V lost 0 bases, J lost 6 bases, and 17 bases lay in between. The germline gives CDR1 MNHNS, CDR2 SASEGT. The CDR3 is 17 residues long. CDR3 in amino acids: CASSEAPGAGVSGELFF. CDR3 nucleotides: TGTGCCAGCAGTGAAGCCCCGGGGGCGGGGGTGTCCGGGGAGCTGTTTTTT.

The V gene is TRBV5-1, the J gene TRBJ2-5, with 8 bases identical to TRBD1. The J segment lost 4 bases and the V segment lost 3 bases, leaving 8 bases of the junction unmatched. Germline assignment: CDR1 SGHRS and CDR2 YFSETQ. The CDR3 is 15 residues long. The CDR3 nucleotides read TGCGCCAGCAGCTATAAGGACAGGGACCGAGAGACCCAGTACTTC. It translates to CASSYKDRDRETQYF.

This rearrangement joins TRBV11-2 to TRBJ2-7, with a weak D call TRBD2 (6 bases). V was trimmed by 5 bases and J by 3 bases, leaving 14 bases between them. The CDR3 runs to 14 residues. Germline assignment: CDR1 SGHAT and CDR2 FQNNGV. In nucleotides, the CDR3 is TGTGCCAGCAGCGTCGCGGGACGGAGCTACGAGCAGTACTTC. Translated, it gives CASSVAGRSYEQYF.